This T cell receptor beta chain appears in the sequencing data of a study of T cells in localized non-small cell lung cancer. Generated by immunoSEQ multiplex PCR, the TCRdb table keeps only in-frame clones and is missing some. This sample carries 20,000 to 30,000 clones, 81% of them seen once, and the ten largest clones take around a tenth. J was trimmed by 8 bases and V by 4 bases; bases with no gene match: 7. The CDR3 length is 14 residues. CDR1 is SGHVS, CDR2 FQNEAQ, per germline. The clonotype originates from a man aged 40-75 years with stage III squamous cell lung carcinoma. The starting material was peripheral blood, obtained before any cancer treatment. The rearrangement uses TRBV7-8 and TRBJ1-4, with 7 bases aligning to TRBD1. The CDR3 DNA is TGTGCCAGCAGCTCGACAGGGAGAAGAGAAAAACTGTTTTTT. Residues: CASSSTGRREKLFF.